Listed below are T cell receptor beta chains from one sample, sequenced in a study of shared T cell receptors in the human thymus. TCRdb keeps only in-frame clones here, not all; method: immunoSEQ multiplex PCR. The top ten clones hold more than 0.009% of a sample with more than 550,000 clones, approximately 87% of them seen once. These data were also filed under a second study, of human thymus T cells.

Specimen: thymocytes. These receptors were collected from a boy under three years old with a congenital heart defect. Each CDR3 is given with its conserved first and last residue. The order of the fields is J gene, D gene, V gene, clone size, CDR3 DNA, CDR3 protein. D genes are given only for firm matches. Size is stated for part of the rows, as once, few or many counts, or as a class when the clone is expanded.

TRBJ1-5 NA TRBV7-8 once TGTGCCAGCAGCTTAGCCAGTGGGGCCCAGCCCCAGCATTTT CASSLASGAQPQHF
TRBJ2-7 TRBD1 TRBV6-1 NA TGTGCCAGCAGTGAGGGACAGGGTAACTCCTACGAGCAGTACTTC CASSEGQGNSYEQYF
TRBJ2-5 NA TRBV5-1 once TGCGCCAGCAGCTTGGTTGGCAGAAAGGAGACCCAGTACTTC CASSLVGRKETQYF
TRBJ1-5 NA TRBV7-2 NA TGTGCCAGCAGCCCAGGGATGTGGCAGCCCCAGCATTTT CASSPGMWQPQHF
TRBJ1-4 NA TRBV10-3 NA TGTGCCATCAGTCCGACTAACAGGGAGCATAATGAAAAACTGTTTTTT CAISPTNREHNEKLFF
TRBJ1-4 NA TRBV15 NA TGTGCCACCAGCAACCCAGTGAGGGACTCTAATGAAAAACTGTTTTTT CATSNPVRDSNEKLFF
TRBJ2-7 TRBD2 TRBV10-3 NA TGTGCCAATAAAAGCGGGAAGAGCTCCTACGAGCAGTACTTC CANKSGKSSYEQYF
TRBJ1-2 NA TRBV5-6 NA TGTGCCAGCAGCTTGACCGCCGGGGGAGGCTACACCTTC CASSLTAGGGYTF
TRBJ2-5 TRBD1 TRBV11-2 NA TGTGCCAGCAGCTTAGGGGACAGAAACCAAGAGACCCAGTACTTC CASSLGDRNQETQYF
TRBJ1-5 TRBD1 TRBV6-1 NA TGTGCCAGCAGTCTGACAGGGCTCAATCAGCCCCAGCATTTT CASSLTGLNQPQHF
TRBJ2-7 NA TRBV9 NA TGTGCCAGCAGCGTAGGCGACAGAAGTCTCGAGCAGTACTTC CASSVGDRSLEQYF
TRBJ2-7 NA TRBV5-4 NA TGTGCCAGCAGTTCCGACCGGGACTTTGCCTACGAGCAGTACTTC CASSSDRDFAYEQYF
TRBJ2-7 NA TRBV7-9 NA TGTGCCAGCAGCTCAAGGATCGGGAATTCCTACGAGCAGTACTTC CASSSRIGNSYEQYF
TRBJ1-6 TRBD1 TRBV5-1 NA TGCGCCAGCAGCTGGAGAGGACAGGAGTCACCCCTCCACTTT CASSWRGQESPLHF
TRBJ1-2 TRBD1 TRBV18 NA TGTGCCAGCTCACCCAGGACAGGGAATGGCTACACCTTC CASSPRTGNGYTF
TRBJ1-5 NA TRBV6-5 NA TGTGCCAGCAGTCAATCCGGGAATAATCAGCCCCAGCATTTT CASSQSGNNQPQHF
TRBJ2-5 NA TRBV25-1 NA TGTGCCAGCAGTGTAAGGGGGGGAGAGACCCAGTACTTC CASSVRGGETQYF
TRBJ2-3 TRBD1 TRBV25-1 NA TGTGCCAGCAGTGGTCCGACAGGGGGTTTGCGGGGCACAGATACGCAGTATTTT CASSGPTGGLRGTDTQYF
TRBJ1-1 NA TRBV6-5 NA TGTGCCAGCAGTTCGGGGGAGGGTGCGAACACTGAAGCTTTCTTT CASSSGEGANTEAFF
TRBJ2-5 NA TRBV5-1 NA TGCGCCAGCAGGGTTCCCTTAGCGCAGGAAGAGACCCAGTACTTC CASRVPLAQEETQYF
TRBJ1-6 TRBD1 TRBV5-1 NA TGCGCCAGCAGCCGGACAGGGGGCGACTCACCCCTCCACTTT CASSRTGGDSPLHF
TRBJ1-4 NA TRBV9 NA TGTGCCAGCAGCCCGATGGACAGCAGGAATGAAAAACTGTTTTTT CASSPMDSRNEKLFF
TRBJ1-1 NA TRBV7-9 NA TGTGCCAGCAGCCGAACCCGACAGGCCCGGAACACTGAAGCTTTCTTT CASSRTRQARNTEAFF
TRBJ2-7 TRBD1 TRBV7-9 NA TGTGCCAGCAGCCCCCACCCGGACAGGGCCTACGAGCAGTACTTC CASSPHPDRAYEQYF
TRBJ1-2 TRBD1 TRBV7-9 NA TGTGCCAGCAGCTCGCCGGGACAGGACGTGACCGGCTACACCTTC CASSSPGQDVTGYTF
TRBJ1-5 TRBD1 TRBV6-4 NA TGTGCCAGCAGTCGATCGACAGGGCCTTATAGCAATCAGCCCCAGCATTTT CASSRSTGPYSNQPQHF
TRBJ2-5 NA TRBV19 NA TGTGCCAGTAGTATAGATTTGCACAGTAGCCAAGAGACCCAGTACTTC CASSIDLHSSQETQYF
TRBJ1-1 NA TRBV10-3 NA TGTGCCATCACAATGGAGGAGAACACTGAAGCTTTCTTT CAITMEENTEAFF
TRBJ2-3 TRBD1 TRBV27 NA TGTGCCAGCAGTTCACCGGGACAGGGGTTCACAGATACGCAGTATTTT CASSSPGQGFTDTQYF
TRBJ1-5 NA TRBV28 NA TGTGCCAGCAGTGCCACGGTTGATAATCAGCCCCAGCATTTT CASSATVDNQPQHF
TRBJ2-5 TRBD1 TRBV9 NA TGTGCCAGCACCAAGGGGGCATCAGAGACCCAGTACTTC CASTKGASETQYF
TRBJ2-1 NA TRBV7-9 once TGTGCCAGCAGCTTAGACCAGCGGACCCACTACAATGAGCAGTTCTTC CASSLDQRTHYNEQFF
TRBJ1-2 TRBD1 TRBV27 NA TGTGCCAGCAGGACGACCCGGGACAGGGGGCTCCTTTGGAATGGCTACACCTTC CASRTTRDRGLLWNGYTF
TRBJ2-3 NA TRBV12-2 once TGTGCAAGTCGCTTACCCCGGACTAGCGGAGACAAAGATACGCAGTATTTT CASRLPRTSGDKDTQYF
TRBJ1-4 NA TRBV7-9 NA TGTGCCAGCAGCTCGGTAGGGGCAACTAATGAAAAACTGTTTTTT CASSSVGATNEKLFF
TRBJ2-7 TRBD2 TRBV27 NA TGTGCCAGCAGTAAAACTAGCGGGAGGATCCACGAGCAGTACTTC CASSKTSGRIHEQYF
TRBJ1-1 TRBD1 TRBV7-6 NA TGTGCCAGCAAGGGGACAGCCAGTGAAGCTTTCTTT CASKGTASEAFF